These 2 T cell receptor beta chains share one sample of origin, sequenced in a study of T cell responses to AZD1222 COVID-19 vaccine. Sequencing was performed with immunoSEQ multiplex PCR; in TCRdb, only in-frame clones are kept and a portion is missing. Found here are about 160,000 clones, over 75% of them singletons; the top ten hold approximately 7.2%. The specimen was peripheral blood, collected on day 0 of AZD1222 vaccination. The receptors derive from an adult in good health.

Here the CDR3 DNA reads TGTGCCAGCAGTTACCGGGGACAGCAAGAGACCCAGTACTTC. Its protein product is CASSYRGQQETQYF. The chain joins TRBV6-5 to TRBJ2-5, with TRBD1 identical over 7 bases. Losses at the gene ends were 2 bases for V and 2 bases for J; bases not matched to a gene: 2. Germline V gene sequence: CDR1 MNHEY, CDR2 SVGAGI. The CDR3 covers 14 residues.

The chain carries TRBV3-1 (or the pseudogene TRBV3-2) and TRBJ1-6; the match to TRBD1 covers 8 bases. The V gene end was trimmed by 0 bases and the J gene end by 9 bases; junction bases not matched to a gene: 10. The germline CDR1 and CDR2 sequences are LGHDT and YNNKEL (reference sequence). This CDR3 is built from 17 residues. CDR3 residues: CASSQDQKTGVSSPLHF. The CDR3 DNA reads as TGTGCCAGCAGCCAAGATCAAAAGACAGGGGTTAGTTCACCCCTCCACTTT.